These 31 T cell receptor beta chains originate from one sample sequenced in a study of cytomegalovirus exposure and HLA in healthy donors. PCR involved 60 Vbeta and 13 Jbeta primers. Method: immunoSEQ multiplex PCR; TCRdb's copy keeps in-frame clones and lacks some. This repertoire shows about 230,000 clones, roughly 78% found once; its top ten account for roughly 0.45%. The specimen sequenced was PBMCs. Receptors originate from a boy aged 5-17 years in good health and CMV-seronegative.

The chain couples TRBV30 to TRBJ1-4; D unresolved. The CDR3 loop spans 11 amino acids. Germline V gene sequence: CDR1 GTSNPN, CDR2 SVGIG (reference sequence). V was pared by 3 bases and J by 11 bases, with 10 bases between. CDR3 region: CAWSEGGKLFF. The CDR3 DNA reads TGTGCCTGGAGCGAGGGAGGGAAACTGTTTTTT.

The genes are TRBV4-1 and TRBJ2-5; perhaps TRBD2 as D (6 bases). V gave up 4 bases and J gave up 11 bases, with 20 bases separating them. The CDR3 totals 14 residues. Germline assignment: CDR1 MGHRA and CDR2 YSYEKL. The CDR3 spells CASSLPQNWREQYF. The CDR3 DNA follows: TGCGCCAGCAGCCTGCCCCAAAATTGGAGGGAGCAGTACTTC.

This clone was seen a handful of times. The chain combines TRBV12-5 with TRBJ1-1; TRBD1 matches 7 bases. The germline gives CDR1 LGHNT, CDR2 FRNRAP. The CDR3 sequence is 13 residues long. Trimming took 3 bases from V and 11 from J; bases not matched to a gene: 9. CDR3 protein: CASGFGNRGQAFF. CDR3 sequence (DNA): TGTGCTAGTGGTTTCGGCAACAGGGGTCAGGCTTTCTTT.

The table lists this clone with a few counts. J is TRBJ2-7 and V is TRBV12-2; TRBD2 is the table's D call, not checked against the DNA. TRBV12-2 is a pseudogene segment. This CDR3 comprises 12 residues. CDR3 sequence reads: CASRLARDWQYF. The CDR3 DNA is TGTGCAAGTCGCTTAGCCCGGGACTGGCAGTACTTC.

The chain is built from TRBV30 and TRBJ1-1; TRBD1 matches at 7 bases. Germline loops: CDR1 GTSNPN, CDR2 SVGIG (reference sequence). This CDR3 has 13 amino acids. V lost 0 bases and J lost 10; bases outside the gene matches: 8. CDR3 protein: CAWSVPHRGRAFF. CDR3 coding DNA: TGTGCCTGGAGTGTACCCCACAGGGGAAGAGCTTTCTTT.

The V call is TRBV2, the J call TRBJ1-2; no clear D gene. The CDR3 spans 13 residues. With 3 bases removed from V and 5 bases from J, the gap between germline ends came to 10 bases. CDR1 and CDR2 (germline): SNHLY, FYNNEI. The CDR3 nucleotides are TGTGCCAGCAGTGACCCTAGGAGATATGGCTACACCTTC. Its translation: CASSDPRRYGYTF.

V is TRBV27 and J is TRBJ2-3; 10 nucleotides match TRBD2. CDR1 and CDR2 (germline): MNHEY, SMNVEV (reference sequence). The CDR3 is 13 amino acids. V lost 4 bases, J lost 5 bases, and 0 bases stayed unmatched. The CDR3 is CASSSSGRDTQYF. The CDR3 region has the DNA TGTGCCAGCAGTTCTAGCGGGAGAGATACGCAGTATTTT.

The chain recombines TRBV5-1 with TRBJ2-1, with D possibly being TRBD1 (5 bases). Germline CDR1 reads SGHRS; CDR2 reads YFSETQ. This CDR3 region has 19 residues. The V gene lost 2 bases and the J gene lost 4 bases, with 25 bases spanning the gap. DNA of the CDR3: TGCGCCAGCAGCTTAGGGGCAGTCCCCTACCATACGCCATACAATGAGCAGTTCTTC. Translation: CASSLGAVPYHTPYNEQFF.

This sequence joins TRBV19 and TRBJ1-2; D possibly corresponds to TRBD1 (6 bases). The V end lost 5 bases, the J end lost 5 bases, and 18 bases lay between the germline ends. The CDR3 totals 15 residues. Germline V gene data show CDR1 as LNHDA and CDR2 as SQIVND (reference sequence). Here the CDR3 reads CASSPGRGASYGYTF. The DNA of the CDR3 is TGTGCCAGTAGTCCTGGCAGGGGCGCCTCTTATGGCTACACCTTC.

This chain connects TRBV5-1 to TRBJ1-2, with 10 nucleotides matching TRBD1. Germline V gives CDR1 SGHRS, CDR2 YFSETQ. J lost 8 bases, V lost 2 bases, and 9 bases had no gene match. The CDR3 length is 15 residues. CDR3 region: CASSLMTGGFAGYTF. As DNA, the CDR3 is TGCGCCAGCAGCTTAATGACAGGGGGCTTTGCGGGCTACACCTTC.

The genes are TRBV5-6 and TRBJ1-3, with D perhaps TRBD1 (5 bases). Trimming stripped 1 base from V and 0 bases from J, with 11 bases between. The CDR3 contains 16 residues. Germline V gene lookup returns CDR1 SGHDT and CDR2 YYEEEE. CDR3 in amino acids: CASSLYGGYSGNTIYF. The CDR3 nucleotides read TGTGCCAGCAGCTTGTACGGGGGGTACTCTGGAAACACCATATATTTT.

The chain combines TRBV30 with TRBJ1-5; no clear D. The germline V and J ends were trimmed by 7 bases and 6 bases, with 19 bases remaining between them. The CDR3 consists of 14 residues. Germline V gene lookup returns CDR1 GTSNPN and CDR2 SVGIG (reference sequence). The CDR3 loop reads CASSSDLRGQPQHF. In DNA form, the CDR3 reads TGTGCCTCTTCAAGTGATCTGCGTGGTCAGCCCCAGCATTTT.

The chain couples TRBV27 to TRBJ1-5; D is unresolved. V was shortened by 0 bases and J by 9 bases, with 21 bases between the two germline ends. In germline, CDR1 is MNHEY, CDR2 SMNVEV (reference sequence). CDR3 length: 17 amino acids. The DNA of the CDR3 is TGTGCCAGCAGTTTATCGCTACGCGGGGTCCCGCAATCGCCCCAGCATTTT. Translated, it gives CASSLSLRGVPQSPQHF.

The chain is built from TRBV5-1 and TRBJ2-4; the match to TRBD2 covers 8 bases. CDR3 length equals 14 residues. Germline loops: CDR1 SGHRS, CDR2 YFSETQ. V lost 0 bases to trimming and J lost 8 bases; unmatched junction nucleotides: 4. Here the CDR3 reads CASSLGSGVDIQYF. The CDR3 bases are TGCGCCAGCAGCTTGGGTAGCGGGGTCGACATTCAGTACTTC.

This chain joins TRBV2 and TRBJ1-5, with a weak D call TRBD1 (6 bases). Germline V lookup: CDR1 SNHLY, CDR2 FYNNEI. Trimming cost V 3 bases and J 11 bases, with 11 bases left between them. The length of the CDR3 is 12 residues. CDR3 in amino acids: CASSDRGRTQHF. For the CDR3, the DNA is TGTGCCAGCAGTGACAGGGGAAGAACCCAGCATTTT. Supplemented by reference TRBV2 and TRBJ1-5, the full variable domain reads EPEVTQTPSHQVTQMGQEVILRCVPISNHLYFYWYRQILGQKVEFLVSFYNNEISEKSEIFDDQFSVERPDGSNFTLKIRSTKLEDSAMYFCASSDRGRTQHFGDGTRLSIL.

V usage is TRBV25-1 and J usage is TRBJ2-7, with TRBD1 matching 9 bases. This CDR3 is built from 17 residues. CDR1 and CDR2 (germline): MGHDK, SYGVNS. With 2 bases clipped from V and 3 bases from J, the junction kept 11 bases outside the gene matches. The CDR3 DNA is TGTGCCAGCAGTGAAAGAAACAGGGGGCAAGGTGTCTACGAGCAGTACTTC. Protein: CASSERNRGQGVYEQYF.

V usage is TRBV7-9 and J usage is TRBJ2-2; TRBD2 matches at 12 bases. The CDR3 has 17 amino acids. Per the germline V gene, CDR1 is SEHNR and CDR2 is FQNEAQ (reference sequence). With V trimmed by 3 bases and J by 0 bases, 2 bases remained unmatched. The chain's CDR3 is CASSFRLAGANTGELFF. CDR3 bases: TGTGCCAGCAGCTTCCGACTAGCGGGGGCGAACACCGGGGAGCTGTTTTTT.

This clone turned up a few times. The chain recombines TRBV10-3 with TRBJ1-1, with 7 bases identical to TRBD1. The V and J ends lost 5 bases and 1 base, in that order; junction bases with no gene match: 4. CDR3 size: 14 residues. Germline V gives CDR1 ENHRY, CDR2 SYGVKD. The CDR3 DNA is TGTGCCATCAGTTATCGGACAGGGAACACTGAAGCTTTCTTT. Translation: CAISYRTGNTEAFF.

The chain recombines TRBV5-6 with TRBJ1-2; D is undetermined. Per germline, CDR1 SGHDT and CDR2 YYEEEE. The CDR3 totals 13 residues. V was clipped by 1 base and J by 7 bases, with 11 bases between them. CDR3 DNA sequence: TGTGCCAGCAGCTTGCGGGAACATAGTGGCTACACCTTC. Protein sequence: CASSLREHSGYTF.

The J gene is TRBJ1-3, the V gene TRBV11-2, with TRBD1 matching 7 bases. Germline values: CDR1 SGHAT, CDR2 FQNNGV. V lost 5 bases, J lost 5 bases, and 3 bases stayed unmatched. The CDR3 is 13 residues long. The chain's CDR3 is CASSLGQRNTIYF. Written as DNA, the CDR3 is TGTGCCAGCAGCCTGGGACAGCGAAACACCATATATTTT.

This rearrangement joins TRBV5-1 to TRBJ2-2; D is unresolved. Germline-derived CDR1 and CDR2 are SGHRS and YFSETQ. Trimming cost V 0 bases and J 6 bases, with 9 bases left between them. This CDR3 has 14 amino acids. The CDR3 here is CASSLVEMAGELFF. The CDR3 nucleotides read TGCGCCAGCAGCTTGGTAGAAATGGCCGGGGAGCTGTTTTTT.

This clone was seen only a few times. The sample holds other DNA sequences that translate to the same CDR3. This CDR3 reads CASSSLGGLQANNEQFF. CDR3 in DNA: TGTGCCAGCAGCTCCCTCGGCGGGCTACAAGCAAACAATGAGCAGTTCTTC. The J gene is TRBJ2-1, the V gene TRBV7-2, with D maybe TRBD2 (5 bases). Trimming took off 4 bases at V and 5 bases at J, with 21 bases between the two ends. CDR3 size: 17 residues. Germline CDR1 SGHTA, CDR2 FQGNSA.

The chain carries TRBV14 and TRBJ2-5, with 7 positions matching TRBD1. The germline CDR1 and CDR2 sequences are SGHDN and FVKESK. J lost 1 base, V lost 3 bases, and 5 bases had no gene match. This CDR3 comprises 15 residues. Here the CDR3 reads CASSQTTGSQETQYF. Written as DNA, the CDR3 is TGTGCCAGCAGCCAGACGACAGGGAGCCAAGAGACCCAGTACTTC.

The chain couples TRBV10-3 to TRBJ2-5; 10 positions match TRBD2. The tail of the sequence fits TRBJ2-7 better, so the J call may be wrong. The V gene's germline CDR1 is ENHRY and CDR2 SYGVKD. The CDR3 loop spans 16 amino acids. Written as DNA, the CDR3 is TGTGCCATCAGTGAGGGGAGCGGGAGGGGTTCCTACGAGCAGTACTTC. It codes for CAISEGSGRGSYEQYF.

This clone occurred once. J is TRBJ1-2 and V is TRBV19; D call uncertain. V was cut by 7 bases and J by 3 bases, with 6 bases left in between. The CDR3 has 11 residues. Germline lookup yields CDR1 LNHDA and CDR2 SQIVND (reference sequence). CDR3 DNA: TGTGCCAGTACTTCTTACTATGGCTACACCTTC. Its protein is CASTSYYGYTF.

The chain combines TRBV30 with TRBJ1-1, with D tentatively TRBD1 (5 bases). Deletions cut 0 bases from V and 5 bases from J, with 10 bases between. The CDR3 length is 13 residues. Germline V gene data show CDR1 as GTSNPN and CDR2 as SVGIG (reference sequence). The CDR3 DNA sequence: TGTGCCTGGAGTGTAATCGGGGGTACTGAAGCTTTCTTT. Protein: CAWSVIGGTEAFF.

The chain uses TRBV5-1 and TRBJ1-1; D is possibly TRBD1 (5 bases). This CDR3 is built from 14 residues. V was trimmed by 4 bases and J by 1 base, leaving 11 bases between them. Germline loops: CDR1 SGHRS, CDR2 YFSETQ. The CDR3 nucleotides read TGCGCCAGCAGCCCGAATACAGGGAACACTGAAGCTTTCTTT. Protein product: CASSPNTGNTEAFF.

This clone appeared a few times. This sequence joins TRBV4-1 and TRBJ1-1, with a possible D match to TRBD1 (5 bases). Per the germline V gene, CDR1 is MGHRA and CDR2 is YSYEKL. V was shortened by 2 bases and J by 4 bases, with 14 bases between the two germline ends. The CDR3 has 15 amino acids. The CDR3 spells CASSQTGLWGTEAFF. The DNA for the CDR3 is TGCGCCAGCAGCCAAACAGGCCTATGGGGCACTGAAGCTTTCTTT.

J is TRBJ2-1 and V is TRBV9; the match to TRBD1 covers 7 bases. V dropped 2 bases and J dropped 4; count of bases not matched to a gene: 6. The CDR3 runs to 15 residues. Germline loops: CDR1 SGDLS, CDR2 YYNGEE. CDR3 nucleotide sequence: TGTGCCAGCAGCGTCTTGGACAGGACGTACAATGAGCAGTTCTTC. Protein: CASSVLDRTYNEQFF.

This chain joins TRBV27 and TRBJ2-1; TRBD2 matches 8 bases. The germline gives CDR1 MNHEY, CDR2 SMNVEV (reference sequence). This CDR3 region has 17 residues. J gave up 5 bases and V 3 bases, and 12 bases lay outside the gene matches. Here the CDR3 reads CASSFNSLAGGHNEQFF. The CDR3 bases are TGTGCCAGCAGTTTTAATTCCTTGGCGGGGGGACACAATGAGCAGTTCTTC.

This chain's CDR3 is CASLEPAKNIQYF. The CDR3 DNA is TGTGCCAGCCTCGAGCCCGCCAAAAACATTCAGTACTTC. The V gene is TRBV2, the J gene TRBJ2-4; D uncertain. In germline, CDR1 is SNHLY, CDR2 FYNNEI. The germline V and J ends were trimmed by 8 bases and 1 base, with 9 bases remaining between them. The CDR3 is made up of 13 amino acids.